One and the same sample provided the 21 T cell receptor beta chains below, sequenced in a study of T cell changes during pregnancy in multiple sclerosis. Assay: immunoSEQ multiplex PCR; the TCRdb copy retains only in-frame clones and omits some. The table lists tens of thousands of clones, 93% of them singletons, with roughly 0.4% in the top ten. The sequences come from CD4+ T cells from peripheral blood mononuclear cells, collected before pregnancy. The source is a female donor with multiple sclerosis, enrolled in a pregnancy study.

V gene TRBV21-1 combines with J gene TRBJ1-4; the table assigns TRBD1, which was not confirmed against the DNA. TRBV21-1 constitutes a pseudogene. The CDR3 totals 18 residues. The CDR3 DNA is TGTGCCAGCAAAATTTGGGACAGGGGTCCCGCAACTAATGAAAAACTGTTTTTT. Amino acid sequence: CASKIWDRGPATNEKLFF.

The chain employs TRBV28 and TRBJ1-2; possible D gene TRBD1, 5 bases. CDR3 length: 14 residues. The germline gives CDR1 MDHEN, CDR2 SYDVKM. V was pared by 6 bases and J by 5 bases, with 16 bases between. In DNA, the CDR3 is TGTGCCAGCAGCTCCGTGGAGGGGCTGTATGGCTACACCTTC. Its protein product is CASSSVEGLYGYTF.

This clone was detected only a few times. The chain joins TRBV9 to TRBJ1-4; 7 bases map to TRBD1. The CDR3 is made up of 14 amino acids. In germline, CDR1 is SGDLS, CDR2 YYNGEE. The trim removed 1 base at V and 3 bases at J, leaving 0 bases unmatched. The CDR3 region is CASSVQGANEKLFF. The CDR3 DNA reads TGTGCCAGCAGCGTACAGGGGGCTAATGAAAAACTGTTTTTT.

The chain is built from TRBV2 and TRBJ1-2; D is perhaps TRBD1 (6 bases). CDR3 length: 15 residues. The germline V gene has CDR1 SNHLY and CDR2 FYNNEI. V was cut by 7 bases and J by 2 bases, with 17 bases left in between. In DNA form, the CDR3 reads TGTGCCAGCAACCAAGCAGGGGATTTGAACTATGGCTACACCTTC. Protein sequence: CASNQAGDLNYGYTF.

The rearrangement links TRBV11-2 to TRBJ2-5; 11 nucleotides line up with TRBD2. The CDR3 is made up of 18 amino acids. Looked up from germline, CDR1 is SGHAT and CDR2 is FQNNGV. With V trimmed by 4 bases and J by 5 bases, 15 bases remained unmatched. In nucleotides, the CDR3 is TGTGCCAGCAGCTCGACCCTAGGTAGCGGGAGGGCCGGTGAGACCCAGTACTTC. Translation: CASSSTLGSGRAGETQYF.

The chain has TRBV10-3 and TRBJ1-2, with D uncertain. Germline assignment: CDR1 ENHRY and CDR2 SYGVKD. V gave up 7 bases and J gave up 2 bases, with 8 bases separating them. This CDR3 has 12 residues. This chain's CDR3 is CAINNRNYGYTF. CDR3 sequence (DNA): TGTGCCATCAATAACAGAAACTATGGCTACACCTTC.

In DNA form, the CDR3 reads TGTGCCAGCACCTCAGATACGTATTCACCCCTCCACTTT. It encodes CASTSDTYSPLHF. The chain uses TRBV7-2 and TRBJ1-6; D unresolved. The V end was cut by 7 bases, the J end by 8 bases, with 12 bases between. Germline V gene sequence: CDR1 SGHTA, CDR2 FQGNSA. There are 13 residues in the CDR3.

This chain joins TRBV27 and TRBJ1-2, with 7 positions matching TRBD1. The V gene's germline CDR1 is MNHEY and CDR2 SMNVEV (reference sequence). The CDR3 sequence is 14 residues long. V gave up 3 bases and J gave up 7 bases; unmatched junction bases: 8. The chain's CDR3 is CASSFTGVLGGYTF. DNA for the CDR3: TGTGCCAGCAGTTTTACAGGGGTTCTAGGTGGCTACACCTTC.

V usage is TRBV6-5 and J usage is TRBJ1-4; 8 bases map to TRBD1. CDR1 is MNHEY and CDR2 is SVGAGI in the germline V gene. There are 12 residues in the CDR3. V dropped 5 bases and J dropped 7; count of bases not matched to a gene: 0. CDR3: CASSDRGEKLFF. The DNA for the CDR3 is TGTGCCAGCAGTGACAGGGGTGAAAAACTGTTTTTT.

The CDR3 DNA reads as TGTGCCTGGAGTGTATTGCGACAGGGGGAATATACGCAGTATTTT. It specifies CAWSVLRQGEYTQYF. J is TRBJ2-3 and V is TRBV30, with 9 bases lining up with TRBD1. CDR1 is GTSNPN and CDR2 is SVGIG in the germline V gene (reference sequence). This CDR3 contains 15 residues. J lost 7 bases, V lost 0 bases, and 8 bases had no gene match.

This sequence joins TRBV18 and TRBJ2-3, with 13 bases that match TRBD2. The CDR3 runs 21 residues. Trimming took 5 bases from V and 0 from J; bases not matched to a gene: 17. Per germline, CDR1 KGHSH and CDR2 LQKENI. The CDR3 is CASSTRVQTSGRTTSTDTQYF. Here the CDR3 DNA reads TGTGCCAGCTCAACTCGCGTACAGACTAGCGGGAGGACCACTAGCACAGATACGCAGTATTTT.

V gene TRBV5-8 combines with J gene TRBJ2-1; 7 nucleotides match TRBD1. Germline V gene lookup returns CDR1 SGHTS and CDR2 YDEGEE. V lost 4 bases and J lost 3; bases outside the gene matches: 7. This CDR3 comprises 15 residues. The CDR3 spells CASSPGTALYNEQFF. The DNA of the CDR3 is TGTGCCAGCAGCCCTGGGACAGCTCTCTACAATGAGCAGTTCTTC.

CDR3 loop: CASSYSNRRDYEQYF. The CDR3 nucleotides read TGTGCCAGCAGTTACTCGAATCGGAGGGACTACGAGCAGTACTTC. The chain uses TRBV6-5 and TRBJ2-7, with D possibly TRBD2 on 6 matching bases. The V gene's germline CDR1 is MNHEY and CDR2 SVGAGI. This CDR3 is 15 amino acids long. V lost 0 bases, J lost 3 bases, and 12 bases lay in between.

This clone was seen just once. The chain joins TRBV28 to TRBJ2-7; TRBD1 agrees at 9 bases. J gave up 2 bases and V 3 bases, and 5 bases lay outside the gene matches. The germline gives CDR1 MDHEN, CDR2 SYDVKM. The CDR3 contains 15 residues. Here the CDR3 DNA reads TGTGCCAGCAGTTTCGCGGGACAGGGAACCTACGAGCAGTACTTC. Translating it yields CASSFAGQGTYEQYF.

CDR3: CASRASGSKVSYEQYF. In DNA form, the CDR3 reads TGTGCCAGCAGGGCTAGCGGGAGTAAGGTATCCTACGAGCAGTACTTC. The chain combines TRBV6-6 with TRBJ2-7; 10 bases match TRBD2. CDR3 length: 16 amino acids. V dropped 6 bases and J dropped 1; count of bases not matched to a gene: 9. The germline gives CDR1 MNHNY, CDR2 SVGAGI (reference sequence).

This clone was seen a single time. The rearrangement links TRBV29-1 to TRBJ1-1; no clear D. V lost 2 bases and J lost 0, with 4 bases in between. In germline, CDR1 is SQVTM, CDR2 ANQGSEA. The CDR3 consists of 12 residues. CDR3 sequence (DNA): TGCAGCGTTGAATACATGAACACTGAAGCTTTCTTT. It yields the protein CSVEYMNTEAFF.

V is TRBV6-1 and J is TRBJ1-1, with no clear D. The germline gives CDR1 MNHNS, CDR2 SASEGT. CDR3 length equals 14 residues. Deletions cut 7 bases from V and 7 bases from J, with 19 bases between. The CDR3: CASNGQRRYREAFF. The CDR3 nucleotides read TGTGCCAGCAATGGCCAAAGGAGGTACCGTGAAGCTTTCTTT.

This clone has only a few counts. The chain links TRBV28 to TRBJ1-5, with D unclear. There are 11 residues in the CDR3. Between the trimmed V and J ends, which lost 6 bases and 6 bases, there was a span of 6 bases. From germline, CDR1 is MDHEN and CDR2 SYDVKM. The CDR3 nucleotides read TGTGCCAGCAGCCAATTTCAGCCCCAGCATTTT. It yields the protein CASSQFQPQHF. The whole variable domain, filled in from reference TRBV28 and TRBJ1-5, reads DVKVTQSSRYLVKRTGEKVFLECVQDMDHENMFWYRQDPGLGLRLIYFSYDVKMKEKGDIPEGYSVSREKKERFSLILESASTNQTSMYLCASSQFQPQHFGDGTRLSIL.

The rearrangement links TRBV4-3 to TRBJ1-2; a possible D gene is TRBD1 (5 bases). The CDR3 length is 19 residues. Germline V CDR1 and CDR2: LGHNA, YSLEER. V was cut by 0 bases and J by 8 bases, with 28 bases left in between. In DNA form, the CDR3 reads TGCGCCAGCAGCCAAGATTCATTACGTTTTGGGGGGGGGAACGAAGGCTACACCTTC. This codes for CASSQDSLRFGGGNEGYTF.

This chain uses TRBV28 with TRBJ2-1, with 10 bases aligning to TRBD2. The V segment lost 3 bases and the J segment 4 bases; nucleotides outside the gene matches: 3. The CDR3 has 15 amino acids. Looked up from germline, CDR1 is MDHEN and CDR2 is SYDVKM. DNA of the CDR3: TGTGCCAGCAGTTTGTGGACTAGCGGATACAATGAGCAGTTCTTC. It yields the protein CASSLWTSGYNEQFF.

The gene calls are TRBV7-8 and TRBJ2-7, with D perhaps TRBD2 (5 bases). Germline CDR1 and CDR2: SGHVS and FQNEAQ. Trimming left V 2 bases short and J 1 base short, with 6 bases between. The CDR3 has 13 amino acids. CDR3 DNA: TGTGCCAGCAGCTTACCGGGATCCTACGAGCAGTACTTC. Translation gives CASSLPGSYEQYF. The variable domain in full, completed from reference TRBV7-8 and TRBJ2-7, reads GAGVSQSPRYKVAKRGQDVALRCDPISGHVSLFWYQQALGQGPEFLTYFQNEAQLDKSGLPSDRFFAERPEGSVSTLKIQRTQQEDSAVYLCASSLPGSYEQYFGPGTRLTVT.